This TCR beta chain was sequenced during a study of blood T cells in healthy people across ages. Isolation recovered at least 6 million PBMCs from every sample. There are a few counts of this clonotype. Its specificity is not known. The study, taken as a whole, reports: Donor CMV status was unknown, possibly confounding expanded clonotype changes. Naive T cell percentage showed a strong correlation with TCR beta diversity. Both naive CD4+ cell counts and diversity were greater in long-lived donors than in aged donors.

Trimming cost V 5 bases and J 7 bases, with 21 bases left between them. Germline CDR1 reads MNHEY; CDR2 reads SMNVEV (reference sequence). The CDR3 length is 15 residues. For the second PCR, which ran for roughly 6 to 11 cycles, a sample-barcoded 5' primer and a J-beta primer mix were used. TCRdb re-called the 5' RACE reads with MiXCR, one entry per CDR3 protein. Of 580,000 or so distinct CDR3 sequences detected, roughly 48% appear once; the ten largest clones hold 20% to 25%. Input material: blood. This TCR derives from a man older than 75 in good health. The chain couples TRBV27 to TRBJ2-7; D is tentatively TRBD1 or TRBD2 (5 bases each). The CDR3 loop is CASSPPGTRSREQYF. In DNA, the CDR3 is TGTGCCAGCAGTCCTCCCGGGACCCGATCTCGTGAGCAGTACTTC.